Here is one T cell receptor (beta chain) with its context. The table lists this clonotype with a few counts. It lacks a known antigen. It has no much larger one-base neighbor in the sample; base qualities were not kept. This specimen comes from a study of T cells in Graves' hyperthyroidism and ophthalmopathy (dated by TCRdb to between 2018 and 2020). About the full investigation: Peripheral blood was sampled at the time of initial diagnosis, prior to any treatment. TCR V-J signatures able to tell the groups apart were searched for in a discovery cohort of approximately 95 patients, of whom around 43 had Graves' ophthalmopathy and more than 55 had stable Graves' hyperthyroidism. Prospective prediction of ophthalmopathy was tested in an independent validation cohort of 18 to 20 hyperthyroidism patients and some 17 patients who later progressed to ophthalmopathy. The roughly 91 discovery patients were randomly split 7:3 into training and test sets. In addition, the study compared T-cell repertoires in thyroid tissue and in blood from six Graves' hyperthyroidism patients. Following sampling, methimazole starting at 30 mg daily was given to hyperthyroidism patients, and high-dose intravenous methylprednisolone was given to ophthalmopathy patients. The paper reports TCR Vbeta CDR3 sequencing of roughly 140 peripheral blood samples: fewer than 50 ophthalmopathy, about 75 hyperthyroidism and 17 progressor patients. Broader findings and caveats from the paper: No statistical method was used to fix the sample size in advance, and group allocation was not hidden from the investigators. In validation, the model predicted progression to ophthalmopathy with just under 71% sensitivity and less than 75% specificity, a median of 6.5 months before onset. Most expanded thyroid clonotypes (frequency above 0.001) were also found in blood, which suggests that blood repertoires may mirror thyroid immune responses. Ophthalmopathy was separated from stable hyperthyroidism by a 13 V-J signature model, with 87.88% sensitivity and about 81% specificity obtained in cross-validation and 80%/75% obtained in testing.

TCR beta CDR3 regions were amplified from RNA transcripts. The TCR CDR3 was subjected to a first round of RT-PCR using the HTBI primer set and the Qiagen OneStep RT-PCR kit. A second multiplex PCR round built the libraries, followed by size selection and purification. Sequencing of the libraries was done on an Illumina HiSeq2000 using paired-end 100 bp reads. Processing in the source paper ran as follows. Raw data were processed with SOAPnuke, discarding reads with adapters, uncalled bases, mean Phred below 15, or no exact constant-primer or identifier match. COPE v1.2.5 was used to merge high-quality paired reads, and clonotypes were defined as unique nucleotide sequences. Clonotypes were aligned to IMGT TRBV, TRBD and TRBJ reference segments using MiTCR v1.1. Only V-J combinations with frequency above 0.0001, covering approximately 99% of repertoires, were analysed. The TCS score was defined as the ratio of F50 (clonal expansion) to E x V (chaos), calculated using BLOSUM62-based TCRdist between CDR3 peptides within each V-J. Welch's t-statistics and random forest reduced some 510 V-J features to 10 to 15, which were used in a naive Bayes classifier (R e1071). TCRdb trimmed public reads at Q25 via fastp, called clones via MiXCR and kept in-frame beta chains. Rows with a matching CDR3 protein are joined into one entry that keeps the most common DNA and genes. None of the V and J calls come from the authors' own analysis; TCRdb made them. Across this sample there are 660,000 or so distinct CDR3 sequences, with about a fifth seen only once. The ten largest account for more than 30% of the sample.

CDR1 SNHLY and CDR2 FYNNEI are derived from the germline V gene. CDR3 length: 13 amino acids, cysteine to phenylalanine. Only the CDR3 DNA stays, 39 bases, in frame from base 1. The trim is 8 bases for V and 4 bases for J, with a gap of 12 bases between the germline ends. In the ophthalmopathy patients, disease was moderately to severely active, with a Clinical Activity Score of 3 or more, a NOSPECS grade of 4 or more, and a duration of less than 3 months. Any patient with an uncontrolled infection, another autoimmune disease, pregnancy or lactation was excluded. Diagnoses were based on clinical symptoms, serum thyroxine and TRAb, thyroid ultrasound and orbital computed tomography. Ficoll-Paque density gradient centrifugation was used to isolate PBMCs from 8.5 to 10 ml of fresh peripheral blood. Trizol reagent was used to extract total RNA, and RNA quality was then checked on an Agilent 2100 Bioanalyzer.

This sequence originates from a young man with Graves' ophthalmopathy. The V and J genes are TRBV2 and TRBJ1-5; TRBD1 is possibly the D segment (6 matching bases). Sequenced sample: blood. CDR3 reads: CASGQPPNQPQHF. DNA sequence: TGTGCCAGCGGACAGCCCCCGAATCAGCCCCAGCATTTT.